One and the same sample provided the 14 T cell receptor beta chains below, sequenced in a study of beta chain features in type 1 diabetes. The investigators reverse transcribed all of the isolated RNA, so they sequenced expressed TCRB transcripts. TCRdb's table, derived via immunoSEQ multiplex PCR, lists solely in-frame clones and lacks some. The table records under 20,000 clones, around 43% of them present only once. What was sequenced was stem cell memory CD4+ T cells from blood. These receptors came from a woman aged 40-49 years in good health.

J is TRBJ1-4 and V is TRBV21-1. TRBV21-1 is a known pseudogene. This CDR3 spans 16 amino acids. Written as DNA, the CDR3 is TGTGCCAGCAGCAAAGGACCGAGGGCAACTAATGAAAAACTGTTTTTT. It is translated as CASSKGPRATNEKLFF.

The genes are TRBV7-2 and TRBJ2-7; TRBD2 agrees at 15 bases. Germline CDR1 reads SGHTA; CDR2 reads FQGNSA. After removal of 2 bases from V and 2 bases from J, the junction contained 10 bases not matched to a gene. The CDR3 is 19 amino acids. CDR3 sequence (DNA): TGTGCCAGCAGCTTATCTAGACGGACTAGCGGGGGGGCGCCCTACGAGCAGTACTTC. The encoded protein is CASSLSRRTSGGAPYEQYF.

The chain employs TRBV5-1 and TRBJ1-2, with TRBD1 as a possible D gene (6 bases). V was shortened by 4 bases and J by 6 bases, with 10 bases between the two germline ends. The CDR3 runs 12 residues. Germline CDR1 SGHRS, CDR2 YFSETQ. DNA for the CDR3: TGCGCCAGCAGCATCAGGGGTCATGGCTACACCTTC. The encoded protein is CASSIRGHGYTF.

This chain joins TRBV18 and TRBJ1-3, with D tentatively TRBD1 (6 bases). Germline-derived CDR1 and CDR2 are KGHSH and LQKENI. This CDR3 spans 15 amino acids. V dropped 4 bases and J dropped 4 bases, with 14 bases sitting between them. The CDR3 nucleotides read TGTGCCAGCTCACGTGGACAGCAAACGGGAAACACCATATATTTT. Translating it yields CASSRGQQTGNTIYF.

This clone was seen more than once but under ten times. The chain combines TRBV19 with TRBJ1-6; 7 positions agree with TRBD1. V gave up 3 bases and J gave up 7 bases; unmatched junction bases: 6. From germline, CDR1 is LNHDA and CDR2 SQIVND (reference sequence). The CDR3 runs to 15 residues. The CDR3 sequence is CASSMTGIENSPLHF. CDR3 in DNA: TGTGCCAGTAGTATGACAGGGATCGAGAATTCACCCCTCCACTTT. The full variable domain, its missing parts supplied by reference TRBV19 and TRBJ1-6, is DGGITQSPKYLFRKEGQNVTLSCEQNLNHDAMYWYRQDPGQGLRLIYYSQIVNDFQKGDIAEGYSVSREKKESFPLTVTSAQKNPTAFYLCASSMTGIENSPLHFGNGTRLTVT.

V and J are TRBV7-8 and TRBJ1-1; 7 bases match TRBD1. Germline V gene sequence: CDR1 SGHVS, CDR2 FQNEAQ. CDR3 size: 11 residues. After removal of 6 bases from V and 10 bases from J, the junction contained 5 bases not matched to a gene. As DNA, the CDR3 is TGTGCCAGCAGTTTGGACAGGACAGCTTTCTTT. Encoded protein: CASSLDRTAFF.

This clone was recorded a few times. The V and J genes are TRBV5-8 and TRBJ1-2, with 7 nucleotides matching TRBD1. V shed 0 bases and J 4 bases; nucleotides not matched to a gene: 9. The germline CDR1 and CDR2 sequences are SGHTS and YDEGEE. This CDR3 has 16 amino acids. This CDR3 reads CASSLGPRGAGYGYTF. The CDR3 nucleotides read TGTGCCAGCAGCTTGGGGCCCAGGGGGGCGGGCTATGGCTACACCTTC.

The chain joins TRBV13 to TRBJ2-7; 10 bases line up with TRBD1. The CDR3 has 15 residues. Germline V gene data show CDR1 as PRHDT and CDR2 as FYEKMQ (reference sequence). The J segment lost 2 bases and the V segment lost 5 bases, leaving 6 bases of the junction unmatched. The CDR3 DNA sequence: TGTGCCAGCAGCCCAGGACAGGGGGAGGCCTACGAGCAGTACTTC. Its translation is CASSPGQGEAYEQYF.

The chain couples TRBV2 to TRBJ2-7; perhaps TRBD2 as D (5 bases). V was cut by 0 bases and J by 6 bases, with 9 bases left in between. This CDR3 region has 13 residues. Germline CDR1 is SNHLY and CDR2 is FYNNEI. In DNA, the CDR3 is TGTGCCAGCAGTGAAGCGGCCCGGGGCGAGCAGTACTTC. Protein sequence: CASSEAARGEQYF.

This clone was seen a few times. V is TRBV7-9 and J is TRBJ1-5, with D possibly matching TRBD1 (5 bases). Germline CDR1 reads SEHNR; CDR2 reads FQNEAQ (reference sequence). With 5 bases removed from V and 0 bases from J, the gap between germline ends came to 11 bases. The CDR3 consists of 15 residues. The CDR3 sequence: CASSRLDSSNQPQHF. Here the CDR3 DNA reads TGTGCCAGCAGCCGACTAGACAGTAGCAATCAGCCCCAGCATTTT.

By share, this clone counts as medium-sized. V and J are TRBV7-9 and TRBJ2-5; D is unclear. CDR1 and CDR2 (germline): SEHNR, FQNEAQ (reference sequence). This CDR3 has 12 amino acids. The V gene lost 4 bases and the J gene lost 1 base, with 4 bases spanning the gap. The CDR3 DNA sequence: TGTGCCAGCAGCTCCGGCCAAGAGACCCAGTACTTC. Residues: CASSSGQETQYF.

The DNA of the CDR3 is TGCGCCAGCAGCTTAATCGGGGGGTCTAATGAAAAACTGTTTTTT. Translated, it gives CASSLIGGSNEKLFF. This chain uses TRBV5-1 with TRBJ1-4; possible D gene TRBD1, 5 bases. Between the trimmed V and J ends, which lost 2 bases and 3 bases, there was a span of 11 bases. This CDR3 spans 15 amino acids. Per the germline V gene, CDR1 is SGHRS and CDR2 is YFSETQ. Full variable domain (rest looked up from reference TRBV5-1 and TRBJ1-4): KAGVTQTPRYLIKTRGQQVTLSCSPISGHRSVSWYQQTPGQGLQFLFEYFSETQRNKGNFPGRFSGRQFSNSRSEMNVSTLELGDSALYLCASSLIGGSNEKLFFGSGTQLSVL.

J is TRBJ1-6 and V is TRBV12-5; tentatively, D is TRBD1 (6 bases). V dropped 5 bases and J dropped 9 bases, with 8 bases sitting between them. The germline V gene encodes CDR1 LGHNT and CDR2 FRNRAP. The CDR3 runs to 12 residues. The CDR3, as DNA: TGTGCTAGTGGTCTCAGGGGTTCACCCCTCCACTTT. It codes for CASGLRGSPLHF.

CDR3: CASSLGGRQLELNTEAFF. DNA for the CDR3: TGTGCCAGCAGCTTAGGTGGTCGACAGTTGGAACTTAACACTGAAGCTTTCTTT. The chain is built from TRBV7-2 and TRBJ1-1; weak D call: TRBD1 (5 bases). The germline gives CDR1 SGHTA, CDR2 FQGNSA. CDR3 length: 18 residues. Between the trimmed V and J ends, which lost 1 base and 2 bases, there was a span of 20 bases.